Below are 5 T cell receptor beta chains sequenced from a single sample in a study of T cell changes during pregnancy in multiple sclerosis. Profiling relied on immunoSEQ multiplex PCR, and the TCRdb table lists in-frame clones only, not all of them. The sample carries some 31,000 clones, roughly nine tenths recorded once. The sample in question was CD4+ T cells from peripheral blood mononuclear cells, obtained in the second trimester of pregnancy. These TCRs come from a female donor in good health, enrolled as a control in a pregnancy study.

This clone occurred once. This sequence joins TRBV5-6 and TRBJ2-7, with TRBD1 matching 8 bases. V shed 5 bases and J 1 base; nucleotides not matched to a gene: 14. The V gene's germline CDR1 is SGHDT and CDR2 YYEEEE. This CDR3 contains 17 residues. CDR3 protein: CASRLYRGSGLSYEQYF. For the CDR3, the DNA is TGTGCCAGCAGACTCTACAGGGGGAGCGGACTTTCCTACGAGCAGTACTTC. Using reference TRBV5-6 and TRBJ2-7 for the parts outside the CDR3, the full variable domain is DAGVTQSPTHLIKTRGQQVTLRCSPKSGHDTVSWYQQALGQGPQFIFQYYEEEERQRGNFPDRFSGHQFPNYSSELNVNALLLGDSALYLCASRLYRGSGLSYEQYFGPGTRLTVT.

V usage is TRBV9 and J usage is TRBJ1-2; D uncertain. V lost 3 bases and J lost 9, with 12 bases in between. Looked up from germline, CDR1 is SGDLS and CDR2 is YYNGEE. There are 12 residues in the CDR3. The DNA for the CDR3 is TGTGCCAGCAGCGCCCTGGCGGCACGCTACACCTTC. This translates into CASSALAARYTF.

This sequence joins TRBV7-2 and TRBJ2-1; 8 bases are shared with TRBD2. Germline trimming cut 1 base from V and 7 bases from J; bases unmatched to any gene: 18. The CDR3 extends over 19 amino acids. CDR1 and CDR2 (germline): SGHTA, FQGNSA. The CDR3 DNA follows: TGTGCCAGCAGCTTAGTCCTCCCCCCCTTGAGCGGGAGAGGAAATGAGCAGTTCTTC. The encoded protein is CASSLVLPPLSGRGNEQFF. The entire variable domain, with the rest obtained from reference TRBV7-2 and TRBJ2-1, is as follows: GAGVSQSPSNKVTEKGKDVELRCDPISGHTALYWYRQSLGQGLEFLIYFQGNSAPDKSGLPSDRFSAERTGGSVSTLTIQRTQQEDSAVYLCASSLVLPPLSGRGNEQFFGPGTRLTVL.

The chain couples TRBV6-5 to TRBJ2-7, with 9 bases lining up with TRBD1. Trimming cost V 3 bases and J 3 bases; bases outside gene matches: 3. The germline CDR1 and CDR2 sequences are MNHEY and SVGAGI. The CDR3 consists of 14 residues. This CDR3 is CASSYRQGVYEQYF. The CDR3 region has the DNA TGTGCCAGCAGTTATCGACAGGGGGTCTACGAGCAGTACTTC.

The chain uses TRBV7-9 and TRBJ2-1; 10 bases align to TRBD2. Germline V gives CDR1 SEHNR, CDR2 FQNEAQ (reference sequence). The CDR3 runs to 15 residues. Germline trimming cut 5 bases from V and 9 bases from J; bases unmatched to any gene: 10. This CDR3 reads CASSAQAGGPGEQFF. In DNA form, the CDR3 reads TGTGCCAGCAGCGCCCAAGCGGGAGGGCCCGGTGAGCAGTTCTTC.